Listed below are T cell receptor beta chains from one sample, sequenced in a study of shared clonotypes between healthy human individuals. This table comes from immunoSEQ multiplex PCR, and its TCRdb copy is limited to in-frame clones, with some not included. The profile covers 730,000 or so clones, with more than 70% appearing a single time and approximately 2% taken by the ten largest. The sample comprised memory CD4+ T cells sorted from blood. The receptors stem from a woman aged 25 to 45 in good health. Each CDR3 is given with its conserved first and last residue. D genes are given only for firm matches. Rows give clone size only sometimes, using once, few, many, or a class for an expanded clone.

v_call: TRBV9; clone_size: -; j_call: TRBJ2-5; d_call: TRBD2; cdr3_nt: TGTGCATCGTCACCTCGGGGGGGAGAGACCCAGTACTTC; cdr3_aa: CASSPRGGETQYF
v_call: TRBV25-1; clone_size: -; j_call: TRBJ2-5; d_call: -; cdr3_nt: TGTGCCAGCAGTGAAAATGAGGGAGGAGAAGAGACCCAGTACTTC; cdr3_aa: CASSENEGGEETQYF
v_call: TRBV29-1; clone_size: -; j_call: TRBJ2-1; d_call: -; cdr3_nt: TGCAGCGTTGAAGCGGGGTCCTCCTACAATGAGCAGTTCTTC; cdr3_aa: CSVEAGSSYNEQFF
v_call: TRBV2; clone_size: few; j_call: TRBJ2-1; d_call: TRBD2; cdr3_nt: TGTGCCAGCGGAACCCTTATCGGGAGGGCGAACAATGAGCAGTTCTTC; cdr3_aa: CASGTLIGRANNEQFF
v_call: TRBV7-6; clone_size: -; j_call: TRBJ2-1; d_call: -; cdr3_nt: TGTGCCAGCAGCTTAGGGGCTCACGGACAGAACAATGAGCAGTTCTTC; cdr3_aa: CASSLGAHGQNNEQFF
v_call: TRBV7-9; clone_size: few; j_call: TRBJ2-7; d_call: -; cdr3_nt: TGTGCCAGCAGCGGGAACGAGAGAGTCTACGAGCAGTACTTC; cdr3_aa: CASSGNERVYEQYF
v_call: TRBV5-1; clone_size: -; j_call: TRBJ2-7; d_call: -; cdr3_nt: TGCGCCAGCAGCTTGGCCAGGGGTTTTGGGGAGCAGTACTTC; cdr3_aa: CASSLARGFGEQYF
v_call: TRBV14; clone_size: few; j_call: TRBJ2-1; d_call: TRBD2; cdr3_nt: TGTGCCAGCAGCCAAGAATCCGCGACTAGCGGGTTCAACAATGAGCAGTTCTTC; cdr3_aa: CASSQESATSGFNNEQFF
v_call: TRBV6-4; clone_size: -; j_call: TRBJ1-5; d_call: -; cdr3_nt: TGTGCCAGCAGCGGGGATAGCAATCAGCCCCAGCATTTT; cdr3_aa: CASSGDSNQPQHF
v_call: TRBV2; clone_size: -; j_call: TRBJ2-3; d_call: TRBD2; cdr3_nt: TGTGCCAGCAGTGACCCGACTAGCGGGAGGGATACGCAGTATTTT; cdr3_aa: CASSDPTSGRDTQYF
v_call: TRBV4-2; clone_size: -; j_call: TRBJ2-3; d_call: TRBD1; cdr3_nt: TGTGCCAGCAGCCAAGGGACAGGGGAGAGGGATACGCAGTATTTT; cdr3_aa: CASSQGTGERDTQYF
v_call: TRBV28; clone_size: -; j_call: TRBJ2-1; d_call: -; cdr3_nt: TGTGCCAGCAGCTTCGTACCTAGGACGGGGCAGTTCTTC; cdr3_aa: CASSFVPRTGQFF
v_call: TRBV11-2; clone_size: -; j_call: TRBJ2-3; d_call: TRBD2; cdr3_nt: TGTGCCAGCAGCTTAGGACTAGCGGGAGGGCGGGGTACGCAGTATTTT; cdr3_aa: CASSLGLAGGRGTQYF
v_call: TRBV2; clone_size: few; j_call: TRBJ2-5; d_call: TRBD2; cdr3_nt: TGTGCCAGCAGGCGGACTAGCCAAGAGACCCAGTACTTC; cdr3_aa: CASRRTSQETQYF
v_call: TRBV5-5; clone_size: -; j_call: TRBJ2-7; d_call: TRBD1; cdr3_nt: TGTGCCAGCAGCTTGGGGGACAGGGGAATTAGTAACGAGCAGTACTTC; cdr3_aa: CASSLGDRGISNEQYF
v_call: TRBV5-4; clone_size: -; j_call: TRBJ1-1; d_call: TRBD1; cdr3_nt: TGCGCCAGCGTCATCGGGACAGGGGGTACTGAAGCTTTCTTT; cdr3_aa: CASVIGTGGTEAFF
v_call: TRBV7-9; clone_size: -; j_call: TRBJ1-1; d_call: -; cdr3_nt: TGTGCCAGCAGCTTAGCGGAGGGGCAACTTGAAGCTTTCTTT; cdr3_aa: CASSLAEGQLEAFF
v_call: TRBV11-2; clone_size: -; j_call: TRBJ2-6; d_call: -; cdr3_nt: TGTGCCAGCAGCTTAGACGGGCTTAGCTCTGGGGCCAACGTCCTGACTTTC; cdr3_aa: CASSLDGLSSGANVLTF
v_call: TRBV5-1; clone_size: -; j_call: TRBJ1-1; d_call: TRBD1; cdr3_nt: TGCGCCAGCAGCTGGGGACAGACGTACACTGAAGCTTTCTTT; cdr3_aa: CASSWGQTYTEAFF
v_call: TRBV28; clone_size: -; j_call: TRBJ2-7; d_call: -; cdr3_nt: TGTGCCAGCAGCCACTCCCTCGAGGGAAACGAGCAGTACTTC; cdr3_aa: CASSHSLEGNEQYF
v_call: TRBV6-6; clone_size: -; j_call: TRBJ2-7; d_call: TRBD1; cdr3_nt: TGTGCCAGCAGTCCCTATGACAGGGGAGCCTACGAGCAGTACTTC; cdr3_aa: CASSPYDRGAYEQYF
v_call: TRBV2; clone_size: -; j_call: TRBJ2-3; d_call: TRBD2; cdr3_nt: TGTGCCAGCAGTGCCGGGACTACAACAGATACGCAGTATTTT; cdr3_aa: CASSAGTTTDTQYF
v_call: TRBV7-8; clone_size: few; j_call: TRBJ2-7; d_call: -; cdr3_nt: TGTGCCAGCAGCTTACCTCCTGCCTACGAGCAGTACTTC; cdr3_aa: CASSLPPAYEQYF
v_call: TRBV7-9; clone_size: -; j_call: TRBJ2-7; d_call: -; cdr3_nt: TGTGCCAGCAGCTCCGGAGGGGGGGGCCACGAGCAGTACTTC; cdr3_aa: CASSSGGGGHEQYF